Listed here is a single TCR beta chain. The germline gene is not matched at one end of the junction; a read error may be the cause. Generated by immunoSEQ multiplex PCR, the TCRdb table keeps only in-frame clones and is missing some. The sample consists of approximately 100,000 clones, roughly 78% of them appearing once. The data derive from a study of control samples from healthy donors and cancer patients. Germline V gene lookup returns CDR1 LGHNT and CDR2 FRNRAP. The CDR3 contains 13 residues. Sequenced: blood. The origin of this receptor is a man between 60 and 75 years old in good health. The chain links TRBV12-5 to TRBJ2-1; D gene uncertain. The CDR3 protein is CASGLVRFGEHFF. CDR3 bases: TGTGCTAGTGGCCTGGTACGATTCGGTGAGCACTTCTTC.